This T cell receptor (beta chain) is drawn from a study of lymphopenia after photon versus proton radiotherapy. Study-level results: Under photons, naive T cells and diversity fell while effector/memory populations rose.

Looked up from germline, CDR1 is SGHVS and CDR2 is FNYEAQ. V lost 5 bases and J lost 6, with 10 bases in between. The length of the CDR3 is 13 residues. This clone was seen once. Its antigen is currently unknown. Sequenced by immunoSEQ multiplex PCR; TCRdb stores in-frame clones only, minus some. The sample includes around 26,000 clones, about four fifths of them seen just once. The chain links TRBV7-6 to TRBJ2-2, with D possibly TRBD2 on 6 matching bases. Sequenced material: peripheral blood, taken from a patient treated with photon-based radiotherapy. The source is a middle-aged man with gastric cancer. CDR3 sequence reads: CASSVLAPGELFF. Here the CDR3 DNA reads TGTGCCAGCAGCGTACTAGCCCCCGGGGAGCTGTTTTTT.